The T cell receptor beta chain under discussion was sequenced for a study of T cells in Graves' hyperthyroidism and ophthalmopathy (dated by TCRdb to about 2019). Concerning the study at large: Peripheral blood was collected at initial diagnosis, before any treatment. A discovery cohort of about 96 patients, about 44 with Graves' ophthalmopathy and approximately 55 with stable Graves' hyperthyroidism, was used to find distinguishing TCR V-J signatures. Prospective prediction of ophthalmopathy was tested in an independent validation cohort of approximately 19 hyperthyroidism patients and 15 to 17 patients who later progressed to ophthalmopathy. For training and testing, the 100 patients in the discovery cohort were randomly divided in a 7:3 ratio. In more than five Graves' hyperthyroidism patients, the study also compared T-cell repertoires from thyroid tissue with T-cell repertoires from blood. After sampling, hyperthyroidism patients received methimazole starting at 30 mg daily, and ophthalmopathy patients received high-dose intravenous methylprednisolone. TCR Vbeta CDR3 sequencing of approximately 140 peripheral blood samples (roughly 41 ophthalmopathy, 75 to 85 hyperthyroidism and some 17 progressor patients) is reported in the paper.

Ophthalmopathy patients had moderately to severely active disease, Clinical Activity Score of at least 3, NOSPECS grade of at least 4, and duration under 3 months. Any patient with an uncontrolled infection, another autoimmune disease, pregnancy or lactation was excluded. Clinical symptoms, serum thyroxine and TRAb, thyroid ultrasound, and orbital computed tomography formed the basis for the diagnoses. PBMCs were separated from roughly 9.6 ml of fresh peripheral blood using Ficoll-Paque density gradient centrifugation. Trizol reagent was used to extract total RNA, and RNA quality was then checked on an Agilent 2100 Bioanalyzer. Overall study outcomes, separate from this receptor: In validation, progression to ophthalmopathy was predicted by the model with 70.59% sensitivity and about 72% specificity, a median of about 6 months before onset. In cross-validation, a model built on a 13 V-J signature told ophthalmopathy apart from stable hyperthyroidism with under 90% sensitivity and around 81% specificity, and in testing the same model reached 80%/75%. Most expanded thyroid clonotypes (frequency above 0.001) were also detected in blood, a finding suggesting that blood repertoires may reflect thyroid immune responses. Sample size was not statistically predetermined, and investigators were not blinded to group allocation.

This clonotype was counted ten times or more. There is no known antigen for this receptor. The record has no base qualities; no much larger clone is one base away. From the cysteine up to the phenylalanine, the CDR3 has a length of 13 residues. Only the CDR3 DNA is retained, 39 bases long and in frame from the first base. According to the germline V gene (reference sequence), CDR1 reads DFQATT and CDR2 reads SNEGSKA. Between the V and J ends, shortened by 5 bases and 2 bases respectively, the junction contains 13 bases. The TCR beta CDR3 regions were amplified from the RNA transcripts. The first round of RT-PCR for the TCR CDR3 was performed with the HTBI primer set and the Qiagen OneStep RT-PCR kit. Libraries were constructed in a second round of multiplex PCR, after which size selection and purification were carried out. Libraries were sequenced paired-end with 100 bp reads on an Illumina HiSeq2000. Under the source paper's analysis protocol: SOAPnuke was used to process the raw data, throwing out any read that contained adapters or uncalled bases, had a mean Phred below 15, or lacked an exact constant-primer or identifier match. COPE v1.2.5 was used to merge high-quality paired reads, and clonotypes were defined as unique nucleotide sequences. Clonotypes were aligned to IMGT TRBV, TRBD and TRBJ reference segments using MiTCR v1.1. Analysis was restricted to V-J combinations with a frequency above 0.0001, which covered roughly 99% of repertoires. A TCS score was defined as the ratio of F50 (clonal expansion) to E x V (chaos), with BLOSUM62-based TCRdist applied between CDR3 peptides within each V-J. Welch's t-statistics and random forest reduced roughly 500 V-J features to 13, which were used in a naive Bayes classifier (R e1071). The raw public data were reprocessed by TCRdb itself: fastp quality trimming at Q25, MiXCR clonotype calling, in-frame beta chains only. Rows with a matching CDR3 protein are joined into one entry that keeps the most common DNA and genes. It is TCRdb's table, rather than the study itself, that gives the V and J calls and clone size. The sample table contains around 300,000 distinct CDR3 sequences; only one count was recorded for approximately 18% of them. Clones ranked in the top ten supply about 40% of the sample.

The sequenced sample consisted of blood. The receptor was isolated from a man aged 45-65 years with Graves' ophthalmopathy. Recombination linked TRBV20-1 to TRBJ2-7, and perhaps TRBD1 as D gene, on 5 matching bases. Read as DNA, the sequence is TGCAGTGCTGCTGACAGCTACACCTACGAGCAGTACTTC. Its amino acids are CSAADSYTYEQYF.